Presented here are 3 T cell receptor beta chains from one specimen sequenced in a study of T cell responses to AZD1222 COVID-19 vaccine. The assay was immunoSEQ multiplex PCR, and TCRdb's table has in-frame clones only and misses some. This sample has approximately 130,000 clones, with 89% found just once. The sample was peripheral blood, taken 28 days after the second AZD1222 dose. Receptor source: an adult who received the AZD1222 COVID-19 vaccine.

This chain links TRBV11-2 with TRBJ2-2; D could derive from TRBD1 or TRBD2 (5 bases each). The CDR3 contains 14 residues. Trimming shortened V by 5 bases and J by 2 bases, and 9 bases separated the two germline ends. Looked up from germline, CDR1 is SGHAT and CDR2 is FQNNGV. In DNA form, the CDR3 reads TGTGCCAGCAGCCCCGGGGCAAACACCGGGGAGCTGTTTTTT. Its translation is CASSPGANTGELFF.

In DNA form, the CDR3 reads TGTGCCAGCAGCGCGCCGGGACCCTCGGAACAAGCTAGCTCCCCCTGGGAGCAGTTCTTC. This codes for CASSAPGPSEQASSPWEQFF. The chain is built from TRBV9 and TRBJ2-1; the D call may be TRBD1 or TRBD2 (5 bases each). This CDR3 is built from 20 residues. Germline values: CDR1 SGDLS, CDR2 YYNGEE. The V gene lost 3 bases and the J gene lost 10 bases, with 35 bases spanning the gap.

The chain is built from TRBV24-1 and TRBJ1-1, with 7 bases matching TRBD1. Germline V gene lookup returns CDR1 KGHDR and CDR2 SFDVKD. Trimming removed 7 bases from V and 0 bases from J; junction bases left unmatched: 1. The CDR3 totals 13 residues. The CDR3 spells CATRQGMNTEAFF. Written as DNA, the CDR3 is TGTGCCACCAGACAGGGGATGAACACTGAAGCTTTCTTT.